The rows below give T cell receptor beta chains drawn from one sample of a study of T cells in Graves' hyperthyroidism and ophthalmopathy. MiXCR was run by TCRdb on the multiplex PCR reads, yielding one entry per CDR3 protein. The sample lists about 610,000 distinct CDR3 sequences; around 15% were seen once. Specimen: blood. These TCRs come from a woman aged 40-49 years with Graves' ophthalmopathy. Each CDR3 is given with its conserved first and last residue. The D gene is left open where the match is weak. Part of the rows lack a size; the others show once, few, many or a class for expanded clones.

clone_size	v_call	d_call	j_call	cdr3_nt	cdr3_aa
many	TRBV28	TRBD2	TRBJ2-5	TGTGCCAGCAGACTCAATAGCGGGGTTGGAGAGACCCAGTACTTC	CASRLNSGVGETQYF
many	TRBV28	TRBD2	TRBJ2-3	TGTGCCAGCAGTTCCAAACCGGGCGCGGGAGGAGCAGATACGCAGTATTTT	CASSSKPGAGGADTQYF
-	TRBV7-9	-	TRBJ2-3	TGTGCCAGCAGCCCCAGGACAGAGGCAGATACGCAGTATTTT	CASSPRTEADTQYF
many	TRBV18	-	TRBJ1-1	TGTGCCAGCTCACCCACGGGGGACGGGGACACTGAAGCTTTCTTT	CASSPTGDGDTEAFF
many	TRBV3-1	-	TRBJ2-7	TGTGCCAGCAGCCTCGATCTCGGGGAGACCTACGAGCAGTACTTC	CASSLDLGETYEQYF
many	TRBV6-1	TRBD1	TRBJ2-3	TGTGCCAGCAGTCCCGGGACAGGGGCCGATACGCAGTATTTT	CASSPGTGADTQYF
many	TRBV6-2/TRBV6-3	-	TRBJ1-5	TGTGCCAGCAGTTTGGTGGCCCCGGGCAATCAGCCCCAGCATTTT	CASSLVAPGNQPQHF
many	TRBV5-1	TRBD2	TRBJ2-1	TGCGCCAGCAGCATAGCGGGGGGGCGCTACAATGAGCAGTTCTTC	CASSIAGGRYNEQFF
many	TRBV6-1	-	TRBJ2-1	TGTGCCAGCGGACGCCCGGGCGCCTACAATGAGCAGTTCTTC	CASGRPGAYNEQFF
once	TRBV12-3/TRBV12-4	-	TRBJ1-5	TGTGCCAGCAGCTCAGGACTTATATCCCAGCCCCAGCATTTT	CASSSGLISQPQHF
-	TRBV28	-	TRBJ2-3	TGTGCCAGCAGTTTATTGGTCAGCACAGATACGCAGTATTTT	CASSLLVSTDTQYF
few	TRBV11-2	-	TRBJ1-2	TGTGCCAGCCGAGGACGGGAGGGGCACTATGGCTACACCTTC	CASRGREGHYGYTF
many	TRBV2	TRBD2	TRBJ2-5	TGTGCCAGCAGTGGGTCGGCTAGCGGGATTGGGACCCAGTACTTC	CASSGSASGIGTQYF
-	TRBV20-1	TRBD1	TRBJ2-1	TGCAGTGCTAGAGAGCCCGGGACAGCTTCCTACAATGAGCAGTTCTTC	CSAREPGTASYNEQFF
few	TRBV29-1	TRBD1	TRBJ2-1	TGCAGCGCCTCTAGGCAGGGGGCGCCTGGTGAGCAGTTCTTC	CSASRQGAPGEQFF
few	TRBV30	TRBD1	TRBJ2-5	TGTGCCTGGAGTGGGACAGGGGAGACCCAGTACTTC	CAWSGTGETQYF
few	TRBV30	TRBD1	TRBJ1-1	TGTGCCTGGACTCCGACAGGGCCAGACACTGAAGCTTTCTTT	CAWTPTGPDTEAFF
many	TRBV3-1	-	TRBJ1-5	TGTGCCAGCAGCCAATGGCAGCAGCCCCAGCATTTT	CASSQWQQPQHF
many	TRBV7-8	-	TRBJ2-7	TGTGCCAGCAGCGCCGACGGGGGGCCGAACTACGAGCAGTACTTC	CASSADGGPNYEQYF
many	TRBV20-1	-	TRBJ1-1	TGCAGTGCTAGAGGAGAACAGGAGACTGAAGCTTTCTTT	CSARGEQETEAFF
many	TRBV2	-	TRBJ2-1	TGTGCCAGCAGGCCTAGGGCAAGCTCCTACAATGAGCAGTTCTTC	CASRPRASSYNEQFF
-	TRBV19	-	TRBJ1-1	TGTGCCAGTAGTCTACAGACCATGAACACTGAAGCTTTCTTT	CASSLQTMNTEAFF
few	TRBV7-9	TRBD2	TRBJ2-2	TGTGCCAGCAGCTGGGCCGGGACTAGCGGGAAAAAAACGAACACCGGGGAGCTGTTTTTT	CASSWAGTSGKKTNTGELFF
many	TRBV5-1	-	TRBJ2-1	TGCGCCAGCAGCCCCGAGGGAGTTTACAATGAGCAGTTCTTC	CASSPEGVYNEQFF
many	TRBV30	TRBD1	TRBJ2-5	TGTGCCTGGAGTACAGGGGGCGGAGAGACCCAGTACTTC	CAWSTGGGETQYF
-	TRBV5-1	TRBD1	TRBJ1-3	TGCGCCAGCAGCTCCGGGACAGACGGAAACACCATATATTTT	CASSSGTDGNTIYF
-	TRBV4-2	-	TRBJ1-1	TGTGCCAGCACCTCCTTGGAGGGAGACACTGAAGCTTTCTTT	CASTSLEGDTEAFF
-	TRBV4-1	-	TRBJ2-5	TGCGCCAGCACCCAAGACTGGGGAATTGAGACCCAGTACTTC	CASTQDWGIETQYF
-	TRBV20-1	-	TRBJ2-5	TGCAGTGCTCAGTGGGCGCGGGGACAAGAGACCCAGTACTTC	CSAQWARGQETQYF
-	TRBV5-1	-	TRBJ2-5	TGCGCCAGCAGCTTGCAGGCCGGGGGCATAGCCAACAGGGAGGCCCAGTACTTC	CASSLQAGGIANREAQYF
-	TRBV30	-	TRBJ2-7	TGTGCCTTTACGAACCGGGACTCACTCTCCTACGAGCAGTACTTC	CAFTNRDSLSYEQYF
few	TRBV29-1	TRBD2	TRBJ2-3	TGCAGCGTTGTGGGGGGGGGGTGGGATACGCAGTATTTT	CSVVGGGWDTQYF
-	TRBV16	-	TRBJ2-3	TGTGCCAGCAGCCTCAGGGTTTCGGCAGATACGCAGTATTTT	CASSLRVSADTQYF
many	TRBV11-2	TRBD1	TRBJ2-3	TGTGCCAGCAGCTTGACAGTAGGGGACAGAGGCACAGATACGCAGTATTTT	CASSLTVGDRGTDTQYF
many	TRBV20-1	TRBD2	TRBJ2-5	TGCAGTGCTAGGGGCGGACTAGCGGGAGGCCAAGAGACCCAGTACTTC	CSARGGLAGGQETQYF
-	TRBV19	-	TRBJ1-1	TGTGCCAGTAGAAGAGTCGCTGAAGCTTTCTTT	CASRRVAEAFF
few	TRBV12-3/TRBV12-4	-	TRBJ2-2	TGTGCCAGTGGAGGGGGTCCCGGGGAGCTGTTTTTT	CASGGGPGELFF
few	TRBV29-1	-	TRBJ2-1	TGCAGCGTCCGAGCCGGACTCAACTACAATGAGCAGTTCTTC	CSVRAGLNYNEQFF
many	TRBV2	-	TRBJ1-5	TGTGCCAGCAGACAACAGGGTGGACAGCCCCAGCATTTT	CASRQQGGQPQHF
few	TRBV5-1	-	TRBJ1-4	TGCGCCAGCAGCCCGCCCGGGGATGAAAAACTGTTTTTT	CASSPPGDEKLFF
-	TRBV7-9	TRBD1	TRBJ2-7	TGTGTCAGCAGCGCGGGACAGGAGAGCTTCTACGAGCAGTACTTC	CVSSAGQESFYEQYF
many	TRBV11-2	TRBD1	TRBJ1-2	TGTGCCAGCAGCCGTTCGCGAGGACAGGGAGGAGGCTACACCTTC	CASSRSRGQGGGYTF
many	TRBV3-1	-	TRBJ2-3	TGTGCCAGCAGAGCCGGGCCCACAGATACGCAGTATTTT	CASRAGPTDTQYF
many	TRBV7-2	TRBD2	TRBJ2-3	TGTGCCAGCAGCTCGGGACTAGTAGATACGCAGTATTTT	CASSSGLVDTQYF
many	TRBV20-1	TRBD2	TRBJ2-5	TGCAGTGCCTCGGGACTAGCGGGATTTGGGGAGACCCAGTACTTC	CSASGLAGFGETQYF
-	TRBV20-1	-	TRBJ2-1	TGCAGTGCTAGAGATGTGTTGACCCCTTCGGGCGATGAGCAGTTCTTC	CSARDVLTPSGDEQFF
-	TRBV7-3	-	TRBJ2-2	TGTGCCAGCAGCTTCGATAGGAACACCGGGGAGCTGTTTTTT	CASSFDRNTGELFF
many	TRBV7-9	TRBD1	TRBJ2-1	TGTGCCAGCAGCCCCCCGGACAGGGACCCGGCCAATGAGCAGTTCTTC	CASSPPDRDPANEQFF
-	TRBV19	TRBD2	TRBJ2-2	TGTGCCAGTAGTATAGCGGCTAGCGGGAGTAGCACCGGGGAGCTGTTTTTT	CASSIAASGSSTGELFF
few	TRBV7-9	-	TRBJ1-1	TGTGCCAGCAGCTTAATGGGTGTCACTGAAGCTTTCTTT	CASSLMGVTEAFF
many	TRBV5-1	-	TRBJ1-1	TGCGCCAGCAGCCGGGGGGACTTCGGCACTGAAGCTTTCTTT	CASSRGDFGTEAFF